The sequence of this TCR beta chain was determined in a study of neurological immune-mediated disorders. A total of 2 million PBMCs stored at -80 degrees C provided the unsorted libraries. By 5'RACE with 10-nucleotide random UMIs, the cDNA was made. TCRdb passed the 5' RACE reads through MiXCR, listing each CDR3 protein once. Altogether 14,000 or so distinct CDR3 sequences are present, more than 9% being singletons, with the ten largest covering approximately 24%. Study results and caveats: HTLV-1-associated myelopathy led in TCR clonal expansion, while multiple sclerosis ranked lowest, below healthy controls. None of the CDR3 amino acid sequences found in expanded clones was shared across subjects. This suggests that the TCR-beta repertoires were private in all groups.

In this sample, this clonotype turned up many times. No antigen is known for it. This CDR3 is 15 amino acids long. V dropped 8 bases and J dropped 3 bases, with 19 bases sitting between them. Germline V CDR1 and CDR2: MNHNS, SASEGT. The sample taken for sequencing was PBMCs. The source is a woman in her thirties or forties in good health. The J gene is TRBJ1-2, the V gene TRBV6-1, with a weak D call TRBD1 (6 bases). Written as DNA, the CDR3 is TGTGCCAGCTGCTTAATGGGGGGCGGCGACTATGGCTACACCTTC. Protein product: CASCLMGGGDYGYTF.